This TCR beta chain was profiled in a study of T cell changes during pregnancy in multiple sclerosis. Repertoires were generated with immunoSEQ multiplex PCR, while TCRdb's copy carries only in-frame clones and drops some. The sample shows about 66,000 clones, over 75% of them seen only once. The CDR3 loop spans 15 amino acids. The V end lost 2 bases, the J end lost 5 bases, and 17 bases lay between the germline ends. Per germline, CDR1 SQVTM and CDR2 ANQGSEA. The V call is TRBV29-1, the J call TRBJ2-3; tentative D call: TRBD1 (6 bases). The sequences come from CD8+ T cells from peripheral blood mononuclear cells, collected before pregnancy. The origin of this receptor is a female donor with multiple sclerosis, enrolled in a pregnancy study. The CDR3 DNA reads TGCAGCGTTGAACCCCAGGGGCCCCTTGGAGATACGCAGTATTTT. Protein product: CSVEPQGPLGDTQYF.